The 15 T cell receptor beta chains below all came from one sample that was sequenced in a study of OX40 agonist ivuxolimab in advanced cancers. Receptors were amplified or captured by the immunoSEQ multiplex PCR assay. TCRdb took over this immuneACCESS table, retaining in-frame rearrangements with V and J assigned. Such tables are incomplete; in checked studies, under half of the missing clones stem from an unresolved V gene, and the remainder is unexplained. The sample table records roughly 77,000 clones; roughly four fifths of these occur just once. Around 0.49% of the sample lies in the top ten. The sample was CD4+ or CD8+ T cells sorted from blood, taken in a trial of the OX40 agonist ivuxolimab. These TCRs come from an adult with an advanced solid tumor such as melanoma, head and neck, liver or kidney cancer.

This clone was counted a single time. The chain uses TRBV28 and TRBJ1-2; D not resolved. Germline loops: CDR1 MDHEN, CDR2 SYDVKM. The CDR3 loop spans 13 amino acids. V lost 4 bases to trimming and J lost 7 bases, with 13 bases between them. CDR3 sequence: CASSSTGLFGYTF. In nucleotides, the CDR3 is TGTGCCAGCAGTTCCACCGGGCTATTTGGCTACACCTTC.

This chain uses TRBV5-1 with TRBJ2-7; the match to TRBD1 covers 8 bases. V gave up 2 bases and J gave up 1 base; unmatched junction bases: 8. Germline V lookup: CDR1 SGHRS, CDR2 YFSETQ. This CDR3 comprises 16 residues. CDR3 nucleotide sequence: TGCGCCAGCAGCTTTGGGGGTGGGACAGGATCCTACGAGCAGTACTTC. This translates into CASSFGGGTGSYEQYF.

This clone showed up just once. The chain recombines TRBV6-5 with TRBJ1-3; D not certain. The CDR3 runs to 14 residues. Deletions cut 6 bases from V and 4 bases from J, with 13 bases between. Germline V lookup: CDR1 MNHEY, CDR2 SVGAGI. The CDR3 DNA is TGTGCCAGCAGCCCCCAGGATTGGGGAAACACCATATATTTT. Translated: CASSPQDWGNTIYF.

This clone has only one observation. The rearrangement uses TRBV5-1 and TRBJ2-5, with D uncertain. Germline loops: CDR1 SGHRS, CDR2 YFSETQ. Trimming stripped 2 bases from V and 6 bases from J, with 17 bases between. The CDR3 runs to 15 residues. The CDR3 region is CASSFDRATQQTQYF. CDR3 in DNA: TGCGCCAGCAGCTTTGACCGGGCAACTCAACAGACCCAGTACTTC.

J is TRBJ2-7 and V is TRBV6-5; D is undetermined. With 7 bases removed from V and 4 bases from J, the gap between germline ends came to 14 bases. The germline gives CDR1 MNHEY, CDR2 SVGAGI. CDR3 length: 13 amino acids. The CDR3 region has the DNA TGTGCCAGCAAAAACAGTGGATCTTACGAGCAGTACTTC. This codes for CASKNSGSYEQYF.

The CDR3 DNA follows: TGTGCCAGCAGCGTAGCTTGGAATGCGGGCACTGAAGCTTTCTTT. Translation gives CASSVAWNAGTEAFF. The rearrangement links TRBV9 to TRBJ1-1; D is undetermined. This CDR3 is built from 15 residues. Between the trimmed V and J ends, which lost 0 bases and 4 bases, there was a span of 13 bases. Per the germline V gene, CDR1 is SGDLS and CDR2 is YYNGEE.

The rearrangement links TRBV27 to TRBJ1-2, with 9 positions matching TRBD1. The ends lost 6 bases at V and 4 bases at J; junction bases unmatched: 6. The germline V gene encodes CDR1 MNHEY and CDR2 SMNVEV (reference sequence). The CDR3 contains 14 residues. The CDR3 loop reads CASRTTGGGYGYTF. CDR3 nucleotides: TGTGCCAGCAGAACGACAGGGGGAGGCTATGGCTACACCTTC.

The chain is built from TRBV10-3 and TRBJ2-4; possible D gene TRBD1, 6 bases. Germline CDR1 is ENHRY and CDR2 is SYGVKD. The CDR3 runs 17 residues. With 4 bases removed from V and 0 bases from J, the gap between germline ends came to 16 bases. The CDR3 DNA reads as TGTGCCATCAGTGCCGAACAGGGAATGGGAGCCAAAAACATTCAGTACTTC. Its protein product is CAISAEQGMGAKNIQYF.

The chain uses TRBV11-3 and TRBJ2-1; the D gene could be TRBD1 or TRBD2 (6 bases each). The CDR3 has 15 amino acids. Trimming removed 4 bases from V and 9 bases from J, with 19 bases in between. CDR1 and CDR2 (germline): SGHNT, YENEEA. In DNA, the CDR3 is TGTGCCAGCAGCTCGCGGGACACCGGGGGAGGTGAGCAGTTCTTC. This gives the protein CASSSRDTGGGEQFF.

A few counts support this clone. V and J are TRBV18 and TRBJ2-7; TRBD1 matches at 7 bases. Trimming removed 3 bases from V and 6 bases from J; junction bases left unmatched: 8. From germline, CDR1 is KGHSH and CDR2 LQKENI. The CDR3 is 14 residues long. Here the CDR3 DNA reads TGTGCCAGCTCACCGTCGACAGGGCTGGGCGAGCAGTACTTC. This translates into CASSPSTGLGEQYF.

This chain joins TRBV5-6 and TRBJ1-2; TRBD1 agrees at 9 bases. V trimming: 3 bases; J trimming: 4 bases; junction bases outside the gene matches: 4. The CDR3 contains 14 residues. CDR1 SGHDT and CDR2 YYEEEE come from the germline V gene. The CDR3: CASSSDRGLYGYTF. CDR3 DNA: TGTGCCAGCAGCTCGGACAGGGGCCTCTATGGCTACACCTTC.

In this sample, this clone turned up once. The chain recombines TRBV6-5 with TRBJ1-1, with unresolved D. Per the germline V gene, CDR1 is MNHEY and CDR2 is SVGAGI. The V and J ends lost 6 bases and 4 bases respectively, with 15 bases between them. The CDR3 is 14 amino acids. The CDR3 coding sequence is TGTGCCAGCAGCCAAAACCGAGTAGTCACTGAAGCTTTCTTT. Amino acids: CASSQNRVVTEAFF.

The CDR3 spells CASSWSSGVSSYEQYF. CDR3 DNA sequence: TGTGCCAGCAGCTGGTCTAGCGGGGTGAGCTCCTACGAGCAGTACTTC. The J gene is TRBJ2-7, the V gene TRBV7-6, with 9 bases fitting TRBD2. The CDR3 has 16 residues. V gave up 4 bases and J gave up 0 bases; unmatched junction bases: 7. CDR1 and CDR2 (germline): SGHVS, FNYEAQ. Complete variable domain (other parts from reference TRBV7-6 and TRBJ2-7): GAGVSQSPRYKVTKRGQDVALRCDPISGHVSLYWYRQALGQGPEFLTYFNYEAQQDKSGLPNDRFSAERPEGSISTLTIQRTEQRDSAMYRCASSWSSGVSSYEQYFGPGTRLTVT.

This chain uses TRBV2 with TRBJ1-2; D perhaps matches TRBD1 (6 bases). The germline V gene has CDR1 SNHLY and CDR2 FYNNEI. The CDR3 totals 14 residues. Trimming removed 3 bases at V and 4 bases at J, with 12 bases between. CDR3 nucleotides: TGTGCCAGCAGTGAGCAGGGGCGTACCTATGGCTACACCTTC. Amino acids: CASSEQGRTYGYTF.

Relative to its sample, this clone is medium-sized. V usage is TRBV4-2 and J usage is TRBJ2-7, with TRBD1 identical over 10 bases. CDR3 length: 15 residues. The V and J ends lost 5 bases and 5 bases, in that order; junction bases with no gene match: 9. Germline CDR1 is LGHNA and CDR2 is YNFKEQ. The DNA of the CDR3 is TGTGCCAGCAGCGTCACGACAGGGGGCATGGACGAGCAGTACTTC. Translating gives CASSVTTGGMDEQYF.